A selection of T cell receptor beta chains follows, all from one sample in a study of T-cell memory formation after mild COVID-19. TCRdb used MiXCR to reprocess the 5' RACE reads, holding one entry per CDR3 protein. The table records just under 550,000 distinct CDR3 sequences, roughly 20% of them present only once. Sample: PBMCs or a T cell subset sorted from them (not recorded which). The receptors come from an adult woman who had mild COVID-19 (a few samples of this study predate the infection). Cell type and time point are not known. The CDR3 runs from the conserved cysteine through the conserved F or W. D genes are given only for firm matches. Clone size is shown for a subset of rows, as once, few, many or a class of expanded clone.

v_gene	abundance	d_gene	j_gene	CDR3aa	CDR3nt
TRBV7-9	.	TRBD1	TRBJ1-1	CASSQHRGTEYTEAFF	TGTGCCAGCAGTCAACACAGGGGGACGGAGTACACTGAAGCTTTCTTT
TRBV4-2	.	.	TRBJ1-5	CASSQGGMAQHF	TGTGCCAGCAGCCAGGGTGGAATGGCCCAGCATTTT
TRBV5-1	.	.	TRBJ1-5	CASSPDQPQHF	TGCGCCAGCAGTCCCGATCAGCCCCAGCATTTT
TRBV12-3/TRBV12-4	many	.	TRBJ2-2	CASSFNTGELFF	TGTGCCAGCAGTTTCAACACCGGGGAGCTGTTTTTT
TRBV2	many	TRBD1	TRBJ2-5	CASKEDRGETQYF	TGTGCCAGCAAGGAGGACAGGGGTGAGACCCAGTACTTC
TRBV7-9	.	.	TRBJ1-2	CASSLYRNYGYTF	TGTGCCAGCAGCTTATATCGGAACTATGGCTACACCTTC
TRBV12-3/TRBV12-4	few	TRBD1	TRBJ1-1	CASSSTGVTEAFF	TGTGCCAGCAGTTCGACAGGGGTGACTGAAGCTTTCTTT
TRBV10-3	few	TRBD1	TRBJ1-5	CAISESDRSNQPQHF	TGTGCCATCAGTGAGTCGGACAGGAGCAATCAGCCCCAGCATTTT
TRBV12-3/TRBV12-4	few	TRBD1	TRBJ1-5	CASTSSVATGNNQPQHF	TGTGCCAGCACATCTTCAGTGGCGACAGGGAACAATCAGCCCCAGCATTTT
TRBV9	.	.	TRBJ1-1	CASNNPEGYMNTEAFF	TGTGCCAGCAACAATCCGGAGGGATACATGAACACTGAAGCTTTCTTT
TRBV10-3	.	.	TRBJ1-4	CAISEPQSEKLFF	TGTGCCATCAGTGAACCTCAGAGTGAAAAACTGTTTTTT
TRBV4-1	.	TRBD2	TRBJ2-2	CASSQDSGTSGTGELFF	TGCGCCAGCAGCCAGGACTCCGGGACTAGCGGCACCGGGGAGCTGTTTTTT
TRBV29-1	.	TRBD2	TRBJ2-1	CSVEVGTSGRSGYNEQFF	TGCAGCGTTGAAGTGGGGACTAGCGGGAGGTCTGGCTACAATGAGCAGTTCTTC
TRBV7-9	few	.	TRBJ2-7	CASSEKGERSYEQYF	TGTGCCAGCAGCGAAAAGGGGGAGCGGTCCTACGAGCAGTACTTC
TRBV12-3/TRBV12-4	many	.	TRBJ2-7	CASGSQGYEQYF	TGTGCCAGCGGATCTCAGGGCTACGAGCAGTACTTC
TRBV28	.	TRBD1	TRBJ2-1	CASSLGRGQHNEQFF	TGTGCCAGCAGTTTGGGCCGGGGACAGCACAATGAGCAGTTCTTC
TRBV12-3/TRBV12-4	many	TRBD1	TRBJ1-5	CASSWDSLQPQHF	TGTGCCAGCAGTTGGGACAGCCTACAGCCCCAGCATTTT
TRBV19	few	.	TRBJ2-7	CASSLRDGYEQYF	TGTGCCAGTAGCCTCCGGGACGGCTACGAGCAGTACTTC
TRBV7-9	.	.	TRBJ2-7	CASSLTPRVMSNVLGQYF	TGTGCCAGCAGCTTAACCCCCCGTGTGATGTCAAACGTCCTCGGGCAGTACTTC
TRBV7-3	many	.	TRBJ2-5	CASSLSGPTDQETQYF	TGTGCCAGCAGCTTATCCGGCCCGACGGACCAAGAGACCCAGTACTTC
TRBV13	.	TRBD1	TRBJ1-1	CASSIGTGSSEAFF	TGTGCCAGCAGCATCGGGACAGGGTCGTCTGAAGCTTTCTTT
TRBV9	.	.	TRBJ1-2	CASSVEDGPYGYTF	TGTGCCAGCAGCGTAGAAGACGGCCCCTACGGCTACACCTTC
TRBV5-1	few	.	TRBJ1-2	CASSIWTDESNYGYTF	TGCGCCAGCAGCATATGGACAGATGAATCTAACTATGGCTACACCTTC
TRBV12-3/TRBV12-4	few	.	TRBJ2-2	CASSLKRRNTGELFF	TGTGCCAGCAGTTTAAAGAGGAGGAACACCGGGGAGCTGTTTTTT
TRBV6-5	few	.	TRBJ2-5	CASSSPVETQYF	TGTGCCAGCAGTTCCCCCGTGGAGACCCAGTACTTC
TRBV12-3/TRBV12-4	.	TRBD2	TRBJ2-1	CASSSLHGTSEVREQFF	TGTGCCAGCAGTTCGCTGCACGGGACTAGCGAGGTTAGGGAGCAGTTCTTC
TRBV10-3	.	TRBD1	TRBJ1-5	CAISDRGNQPQHF	TGTGCCATCAGCGACAGGGGTAATCAGCCCCAGCATTTT
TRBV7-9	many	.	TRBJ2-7	CASSFEGISYEQYF	TGTGCCAGCAGCTTCGAAGGGATCTCCTACGAGCAGTACTTC
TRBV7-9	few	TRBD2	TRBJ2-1	CASSLGVSGRFGNEQFF	TGTGCCAGCAGCTTAGGCGTGAGCGGGAGGTTTGGAAATGAGCAGTTCTTC